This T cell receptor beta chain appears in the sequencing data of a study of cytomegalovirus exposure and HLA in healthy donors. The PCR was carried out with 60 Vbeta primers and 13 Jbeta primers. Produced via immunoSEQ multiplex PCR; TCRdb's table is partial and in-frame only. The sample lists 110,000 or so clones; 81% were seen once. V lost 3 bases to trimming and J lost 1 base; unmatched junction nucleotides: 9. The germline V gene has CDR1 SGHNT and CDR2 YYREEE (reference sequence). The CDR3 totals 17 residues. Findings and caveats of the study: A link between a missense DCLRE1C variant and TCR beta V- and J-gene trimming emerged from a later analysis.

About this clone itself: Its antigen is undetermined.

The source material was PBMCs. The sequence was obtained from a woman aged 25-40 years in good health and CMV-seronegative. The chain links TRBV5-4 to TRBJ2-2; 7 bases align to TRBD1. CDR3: CASSSTGALGNTGELFF. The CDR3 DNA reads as TGTGCCAGCAGCTCTACAGGGGCATTAGGGAACACCGGGGAGCTGTTTTTT.